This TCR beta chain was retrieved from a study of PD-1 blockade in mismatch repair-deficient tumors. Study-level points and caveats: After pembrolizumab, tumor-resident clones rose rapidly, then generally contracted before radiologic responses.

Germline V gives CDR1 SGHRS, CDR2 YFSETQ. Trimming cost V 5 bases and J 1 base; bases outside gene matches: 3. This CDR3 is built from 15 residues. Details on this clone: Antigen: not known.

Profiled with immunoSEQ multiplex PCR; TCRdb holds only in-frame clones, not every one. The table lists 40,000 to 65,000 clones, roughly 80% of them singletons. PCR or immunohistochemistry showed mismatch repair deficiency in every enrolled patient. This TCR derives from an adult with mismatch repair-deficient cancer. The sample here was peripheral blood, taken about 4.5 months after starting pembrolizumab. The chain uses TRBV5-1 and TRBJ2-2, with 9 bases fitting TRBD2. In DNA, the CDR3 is TGCGCCAGCAGGTTGACTAGCGGGAACACCGGGGAGCTGTTTTTT. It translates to CASRLTSGNTGELFF.